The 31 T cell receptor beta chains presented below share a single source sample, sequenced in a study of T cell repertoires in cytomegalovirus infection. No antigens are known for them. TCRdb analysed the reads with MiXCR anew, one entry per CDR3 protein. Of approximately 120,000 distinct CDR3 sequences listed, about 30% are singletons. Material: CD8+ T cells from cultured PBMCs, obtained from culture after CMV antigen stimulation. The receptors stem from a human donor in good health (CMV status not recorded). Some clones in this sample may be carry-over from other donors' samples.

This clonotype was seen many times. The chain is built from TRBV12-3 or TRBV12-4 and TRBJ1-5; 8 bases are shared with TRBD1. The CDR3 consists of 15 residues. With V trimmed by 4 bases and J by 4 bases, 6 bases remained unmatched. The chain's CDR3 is CASSSGGAGNQPQHF. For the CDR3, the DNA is TGTGCCAGCAGTTCAGGGGGCGCGGGGAATCAGCCCCAGCATTTT.

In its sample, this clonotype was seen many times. CDR3 protein: CASSIGASGGSLYNEQFF. CDR3 DNA: TGTGCCAGTAGTATAGGTGCTAGCGGGGGATCCCTTTACAATGAGCAGTTCTTC. The J gene is TRBJ2-1, the V gene TRBV19; 10 nucleotides agree with TRBD2. The ends lost 1 base at V and 4 bases at J; junction bases unmatched: 10. Germline-derived CDR1 and CDR2 are LNHDA and SQIVND (reference sequence). The CDR3 spans 18 residues.

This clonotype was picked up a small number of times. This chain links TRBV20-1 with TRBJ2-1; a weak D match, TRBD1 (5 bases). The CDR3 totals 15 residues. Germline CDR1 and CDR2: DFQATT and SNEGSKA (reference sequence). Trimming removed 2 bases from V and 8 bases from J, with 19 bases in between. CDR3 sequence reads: CSARNTQGGRDEQFF. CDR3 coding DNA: TGCAGTGCTAGAAACACGCAGGGCGGTAGGGATGAGCAGTTCTTC.

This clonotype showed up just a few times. The CDR3 DNA sequence: TGTGCCAGCAGCTTAGGGCCCCAACAAATCTACGAGCAGTACTTC. Its translation is CASSLGPQQIYEQYF. The V call is TRBV7-3, the J call TRBJ2-7; D gene uncertain. Trimming shortened V by 2 bases and J by 3 bases, and 14 bases separated the two germline ends. CDR3 length equals 15 residues. CDR1 and CDR2 from the germline V gene are SGHTA and FQGTGA.

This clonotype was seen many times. CDR3 sequence (DNA): TGTGCCAGCAGTTCCACACTAGCGGCCACAGATACGCAGTATTTT. Its protein product is CASSSTLAATDTQYF. The chain links TRBV12-3 or TRBV12-4 to TRBJ2-3, with TRBD2 identical over 8 bases. The V and J ends lost 4 bases and 2 bases, in that order; junction bases with no gene match: 5. CDR3 length: 15 residues.

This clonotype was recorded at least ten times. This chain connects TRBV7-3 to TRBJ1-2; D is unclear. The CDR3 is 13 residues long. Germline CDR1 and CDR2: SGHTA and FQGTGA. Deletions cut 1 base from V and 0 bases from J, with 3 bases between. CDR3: CASSLSPNYGYTF. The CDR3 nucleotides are TGTGCCAGCAGCTTAAGTCCTAACTATGGCTACACCTTC.

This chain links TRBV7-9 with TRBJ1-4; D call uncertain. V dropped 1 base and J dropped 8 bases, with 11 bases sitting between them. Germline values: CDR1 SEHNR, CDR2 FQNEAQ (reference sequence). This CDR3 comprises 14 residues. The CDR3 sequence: CASSLEGAVEKLFF. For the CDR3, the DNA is TGTGCCAGCAGCTTAGAGGGTGCTGTCGAAAAACTGTTTTTT.

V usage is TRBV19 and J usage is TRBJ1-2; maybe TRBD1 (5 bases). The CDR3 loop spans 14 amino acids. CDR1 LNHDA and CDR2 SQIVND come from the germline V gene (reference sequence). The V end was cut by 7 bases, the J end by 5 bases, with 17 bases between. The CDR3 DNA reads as TGTGCCAGTAAGGCTCCACAGGAAGGTTATGGCTACACCTTC. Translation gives CASKAPQEGYGYTF.

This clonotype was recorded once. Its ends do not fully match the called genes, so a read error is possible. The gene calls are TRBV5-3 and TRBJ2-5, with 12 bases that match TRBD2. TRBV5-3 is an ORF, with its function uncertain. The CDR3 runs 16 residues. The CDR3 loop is CASSLGLAGARETQYF. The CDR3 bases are TGTGCCAGCAGCTTGGGACTAGCGGGCGCAAGGGAGACCCAGTACTTC.

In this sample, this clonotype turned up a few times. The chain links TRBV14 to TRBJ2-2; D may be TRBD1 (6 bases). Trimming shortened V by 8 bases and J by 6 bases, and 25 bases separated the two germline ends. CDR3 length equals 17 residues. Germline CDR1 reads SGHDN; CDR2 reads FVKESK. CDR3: CASGEISGGPGAGELFF. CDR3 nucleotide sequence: TGTGCCAGCGGAGAAATAAGTGGGGGCCCGGGCGCCGGGGAGCTGTTTTTT.

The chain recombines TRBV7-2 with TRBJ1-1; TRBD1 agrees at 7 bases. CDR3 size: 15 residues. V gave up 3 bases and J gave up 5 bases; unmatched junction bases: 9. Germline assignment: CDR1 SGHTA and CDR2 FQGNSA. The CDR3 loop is CASSFRGGRGTEAFF. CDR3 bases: TGTGCCAGCAGCTTTAGAGGGGGCCGAGGGACTGAAGCTTTCTTT.

The CDR3 here is CASSPGPGGYEQYF. CDR3 nucleotide sequence: TGCGCCAGCAGCCCGGGACCTGGGGGCTACGAGCAGTACTTC. The V and J genes are TRBV5-1 and TRBJ2-7; possibly TRBD1 or TRBD2 for D (5 bases each). Trimming took 4 bases from V and 3 from J, leaving 14 bases between them. Germline V gives CDR1 SGHRS, CDR2 YFSETQ. This CDR3 has 14 residues.

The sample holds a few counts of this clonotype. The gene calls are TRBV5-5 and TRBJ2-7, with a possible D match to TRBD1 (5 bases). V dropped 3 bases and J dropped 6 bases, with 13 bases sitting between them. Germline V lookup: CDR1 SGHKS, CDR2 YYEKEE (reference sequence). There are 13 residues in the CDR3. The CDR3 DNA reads TGTGCCAGCAGCTCGACCCAGGGTCCCGAGCAGTACTTC. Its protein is CASSSTQGPEQYF. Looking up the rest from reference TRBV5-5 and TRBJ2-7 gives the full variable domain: DAGVTQSPTHLIKTRGQQVTLRCSPISGHKSVSWYQQVLGQGPQFIFQYYEKEERGRGNFPDRFSARQFPNYSSELNVNALLLGDSALYLCASSSTQGPEQYFGPGTRLTVT.

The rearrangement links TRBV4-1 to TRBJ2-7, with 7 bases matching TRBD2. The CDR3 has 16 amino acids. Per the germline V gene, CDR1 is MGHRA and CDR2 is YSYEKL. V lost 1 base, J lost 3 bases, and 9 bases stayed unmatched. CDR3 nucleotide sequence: TGCGCCAGCAGCCAAGGGATTGTCGCGGGGGACTACGAGCAGTACTTC. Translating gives CASSQGIVAGDYEQYF.

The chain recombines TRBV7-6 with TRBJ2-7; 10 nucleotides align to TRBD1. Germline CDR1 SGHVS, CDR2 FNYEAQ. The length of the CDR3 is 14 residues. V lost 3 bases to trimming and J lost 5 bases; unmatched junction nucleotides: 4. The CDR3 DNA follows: TGTGCCAGCAGCTTCAGACAGGGGGCCCACGAGCAGTACTTC. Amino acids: CASSFRQGAHEQYF.

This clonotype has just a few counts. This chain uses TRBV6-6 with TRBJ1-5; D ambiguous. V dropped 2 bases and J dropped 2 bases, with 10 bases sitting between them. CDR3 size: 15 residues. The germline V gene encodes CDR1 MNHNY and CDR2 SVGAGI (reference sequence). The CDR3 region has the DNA TGTGCCAGCAGTTACGATCATCTGGGCAATCAGCCCCAGCATTTT. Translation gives CASSYDHLGNQPQHF.

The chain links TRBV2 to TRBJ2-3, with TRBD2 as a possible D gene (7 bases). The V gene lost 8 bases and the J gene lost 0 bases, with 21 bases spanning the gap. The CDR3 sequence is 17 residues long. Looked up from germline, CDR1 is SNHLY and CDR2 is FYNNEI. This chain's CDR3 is CASLNFGGGLSTDTQYF. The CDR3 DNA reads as TGTGCCAGCCTTAACTTCGGCGGGGGCCTTAGCACAGATACGCAGTATTTT.

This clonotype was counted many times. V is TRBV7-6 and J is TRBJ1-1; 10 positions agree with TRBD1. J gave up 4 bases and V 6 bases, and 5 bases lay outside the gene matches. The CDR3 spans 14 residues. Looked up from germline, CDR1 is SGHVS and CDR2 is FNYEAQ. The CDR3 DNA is TGTGCCAGCAGACCGGGACAGGGGTCCACTGAAGCTTTCTTT. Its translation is CASRPGQGSTEAFF.

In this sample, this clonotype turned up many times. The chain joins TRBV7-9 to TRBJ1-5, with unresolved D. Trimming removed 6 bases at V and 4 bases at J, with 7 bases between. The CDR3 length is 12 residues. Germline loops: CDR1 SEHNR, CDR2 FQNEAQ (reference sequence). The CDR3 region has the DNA TGTGCCAGCAGTACGGGTAATCAGCCCCAGCATTTT. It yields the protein CASSTGNQPQHF.

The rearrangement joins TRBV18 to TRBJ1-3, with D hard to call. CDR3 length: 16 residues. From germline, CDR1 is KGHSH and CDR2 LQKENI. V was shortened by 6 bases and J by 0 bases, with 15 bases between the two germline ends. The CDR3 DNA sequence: TGTGCCAGCTCTGCCGAGGAGGCCTTCTCTGGAAACACCATATATTTT. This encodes CASSAEEAFSGNTIYF.

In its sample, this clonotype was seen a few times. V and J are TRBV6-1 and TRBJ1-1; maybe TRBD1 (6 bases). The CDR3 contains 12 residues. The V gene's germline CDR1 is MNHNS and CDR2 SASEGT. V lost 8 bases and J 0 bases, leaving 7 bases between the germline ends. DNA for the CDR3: TGTGCCAGCGGACAGATGAACACTGAAGCTTTCTTT. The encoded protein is CASGQMNTEAFF.

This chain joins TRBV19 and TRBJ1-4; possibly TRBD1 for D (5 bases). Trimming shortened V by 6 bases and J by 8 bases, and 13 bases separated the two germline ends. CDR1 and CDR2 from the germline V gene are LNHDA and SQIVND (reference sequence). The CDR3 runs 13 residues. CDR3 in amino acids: CASSAGGEEKLFF. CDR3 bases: TGTGCCAGTAGCGCCGGAGGGGAGGAAAAACTGTTTTTT.

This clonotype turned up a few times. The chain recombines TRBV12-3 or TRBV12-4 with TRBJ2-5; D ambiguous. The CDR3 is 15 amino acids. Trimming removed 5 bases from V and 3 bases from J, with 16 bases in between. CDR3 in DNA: TGTGCCAGCAGTCATTCGGTACAGCCAGAAGAGACCCAGTACTTC. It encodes CASSHSVQPEETQYF.

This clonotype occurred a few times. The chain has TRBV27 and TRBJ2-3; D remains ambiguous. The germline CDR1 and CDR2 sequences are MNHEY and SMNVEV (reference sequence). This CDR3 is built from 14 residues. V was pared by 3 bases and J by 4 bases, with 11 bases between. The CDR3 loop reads CASSFGSSPDTQYF. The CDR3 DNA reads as TGTGCCAGCAGTTTTGGCAGCTCCCCAGATACGCAGTATTTT.

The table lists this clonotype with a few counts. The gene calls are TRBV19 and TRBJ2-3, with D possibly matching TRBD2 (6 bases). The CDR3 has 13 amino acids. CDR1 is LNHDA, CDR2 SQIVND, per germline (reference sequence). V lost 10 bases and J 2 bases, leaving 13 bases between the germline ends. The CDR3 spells CATRAGYTDTQYF. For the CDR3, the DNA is TGTGCCACCAGGGCGGGGTACACAGATACGCAGTATTTT.

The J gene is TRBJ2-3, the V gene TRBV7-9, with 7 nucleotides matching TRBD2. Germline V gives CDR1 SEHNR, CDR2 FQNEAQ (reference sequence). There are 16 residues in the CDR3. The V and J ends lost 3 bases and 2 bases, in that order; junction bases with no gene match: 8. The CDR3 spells CASSFGTTQSTDTQYF. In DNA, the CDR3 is TGTGCCAGCAGCTTTGGGACTACCCAATCCACAGATACGCAGTATTTT.

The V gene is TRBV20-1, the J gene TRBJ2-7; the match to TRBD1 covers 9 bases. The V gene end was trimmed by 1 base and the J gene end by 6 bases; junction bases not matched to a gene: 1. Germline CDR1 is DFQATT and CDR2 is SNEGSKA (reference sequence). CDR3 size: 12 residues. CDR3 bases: TGCAGTGCTAGAGGGACAGGGGTCGAGCAGTACTTC. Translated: CSARGTGVEQYF.

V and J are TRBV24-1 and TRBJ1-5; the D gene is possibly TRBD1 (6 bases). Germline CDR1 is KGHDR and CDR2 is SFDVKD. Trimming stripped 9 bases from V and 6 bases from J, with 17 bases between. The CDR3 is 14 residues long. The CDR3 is CATAQGGVGQPQHF. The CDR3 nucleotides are TGTGCCACCGCGCAAGGGGGGGTCGGTCAGCCCCAGCATTTT.

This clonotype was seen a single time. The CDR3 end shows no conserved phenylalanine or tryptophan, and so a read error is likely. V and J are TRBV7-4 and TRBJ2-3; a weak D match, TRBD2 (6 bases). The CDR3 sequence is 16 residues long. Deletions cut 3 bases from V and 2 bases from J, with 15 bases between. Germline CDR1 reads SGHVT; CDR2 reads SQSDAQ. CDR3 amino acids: CASSFLGGAITDTQYL. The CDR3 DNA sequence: TGTGCCAGCAGCTTTTTAGGCGGGGCGATCACAGATACGCAGTATTTA.

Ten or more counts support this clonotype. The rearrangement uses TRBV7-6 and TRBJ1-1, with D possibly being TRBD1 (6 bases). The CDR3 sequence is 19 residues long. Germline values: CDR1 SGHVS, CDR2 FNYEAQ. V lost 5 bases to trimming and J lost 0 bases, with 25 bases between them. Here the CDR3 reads CASSPLPWGHPLLNTEAFF. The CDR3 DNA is TGTGCCAGCAGCCCCCTGCCCTGGGGACACCCCCTTTTGAACACTGAAGCTTTCTTT.

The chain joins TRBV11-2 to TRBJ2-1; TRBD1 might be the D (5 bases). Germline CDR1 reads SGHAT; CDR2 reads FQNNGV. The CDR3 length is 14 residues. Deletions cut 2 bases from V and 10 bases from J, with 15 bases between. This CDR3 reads CASSLSWGYGEQFF. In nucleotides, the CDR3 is TGTGCCAGCAGCTTATCGTGGGGCTACGGGGAGCAGTTCTTC.